This T cell receptor beta chain was sequenced during a study of blood T cell repertoires in COVID-19. Using immunoSEQ multiplex PCR, the repertoire was profiled, and TCRdb retains in-frame clones only, with some absent. The sample lists approximately 200,000 clones, around 86% occurring once. The germline V and J ends were trimmed by 3 bases and 2 bases, with 7 bases remaining between them. The CDR3 extends over 13 amino acids. The germline V gene encodes CDR1 MNHEY and CDR2 SMNVEV (reference sequence). Sequenced input: peripheral blood. The chain has TRBV27 and TRBJ2-5; D is undetermined. This clonotype originated in a human donor in a cohort sampled during active COVID-19. Here the CDR3 reads CASSFLRQETQYF. The DNA of the CDR3 is TGTGCCAGCAGTTTCCTGCGGCAAGAGACCCAGTACTTC.